The 16 T cell receptor beta chains below were found in one sample sequenced in a study of blood T cells in healthy people across ages. Primers used in a second PCR of about 7 to 12 cycles were a sample-barcoded 5' primer and a J-beta primer mix. TCRdb re-analysed the 5' RACE reads in MiXCR, keeping a single row per CDR3 protein. The sample carries about 1.4 million distinct CDR3 sequences, roughly 64% recorded once. Sequences were obtained from blood. The receptor set was obtained from a man aged 18 to 29 in good health.

The chain carries TRBV5-1 and TRBJ2-1; the match to TRBD2 covers 9 bases. CDR1 and CDR2 (germline): SGHRS, YFSETQ. J lost 7 bases, V lost 2 bases, and 13 bases had no gene match. The CDR3 runs to 17 residues. CDR3 in amino acids: CASSLDLAGGLKNEQFF. CDR3 DNA: TGCGCCAGCAGCTTAGACCTGGCGGGGGGGCTCAAGAATGAGCAGTTCTTC.

The rearrangement uses TRBV20-1 and TRBJ2-7; 8 bases match TRBD2. V was clipped by 3 bases and J by 0 bases; unmatched bases: 4. This CDR3 has 14 residues. In germline, CDR1 is DFQATT, CDR2 SNEGSKA (reference sequence). The chain's CDR3 is CSASVRGASYEQYF. The CDR3 DNA sequence: TGCAGTGCTAGTGTGCGGGGGGCCTCCTACGAGCAGTACTTC.

The V and J genes are TRBV20-1 and TRBJ2-1; no clear D gene. The J call is in doubt because the DNA end fits TRBJ2-7 better. Germline values: CDR1 DFQATT, CDR2 SNEGSKA (reference sequence). This CDR3 comprises 15 residues. CDR3 in DNA: TGCAGTGCCCAGAGACGGGTACTCTCCTACAATGAGCAGTACTTC. This gives the protein CSAQRRVLSYNEQYF.

V gene TRBV4-3 combines with J gene TRBJ1-6; D unclear. The CDR3 totals 16 residues. V was pared by 1 base and J by 0 bases, with 7 bases between. Looked up from germline, CDR1 is LGHNA and CDR2 is YSLEER. The CDR3 protein is CASSQALSSYNSPLHF. As DNA, the CDR3 is TGCGCCAGCAGCCAAGCGTTGAGCTCCTATAATTCACCCCTCCACTTT.

This clonotype was detected only once. The rearrangement joins TRBV20-1 to TRBJ1-1; the D gene is possibly TRBD1 (6 bases). The length of the CDR3 is 13 residues. V lost 5 bases, J lost 11 bases, and 21 bases lay in between. Per germline, CDR1 DFQATT and CDR2 SNEGSKA (reference sequence). CDR3 residues: CSALGGARSEAFF. The CDR3 coding sequence is TGCAGTGCTCTGGGGGGCGCCAGGAGTGAGGCTTTCTTT.

V and J are TRBV20-1 and TRBJ1-1; D call uncertain. CDR3 length: 14 amino acids. V lost 0 bases and J 11 bases, leaving 19 bases between the germline ends. The germline V gene encodes CDR1 DFQATT and CDR2 SNEGSKA (reference sequence). DNA of the CDR3: TGCAGTGCTAGAGATAGGAACAGTATAAGAGGGGCTTTCTTT. It is translated as CSARDRNSIRGAFF.

The chain carries TRBV7-8 and TRBJ2-7; D is perhaps TRBD1 (5 bases). Trimming pared 7 bases from V and 3 bases from J, leaving 10 bases between. The CDR3 runs to 12 residues. Germline V gene sequence: CDR1 SGHVS, CDR2 FQNEAQ. The CDR3 is CASTGLGYEQYF. CDR3 bases: TGTGCCAGCACAGGGCTGGGCTACGAGCAGTACTTC.

This chain uses TRBV10-3 with TRBJ1-1, with D uncertain. Germline lookup yields CDR1 ENHRY and CDR2 SYGVKD. The ends were cut back, 0 bases at V and 0 bases at J, with 17 bases in the middle. This CDR3 comprises 18 residues. The CDR3 spells CAISESESSRRVNTEAFF. CDR3 nucleotides: TGTGCCATCAGTGAGTCGGAAAGTTCCCGGCGGGTGAACACTGAAGCTTTCTTT.

V is TRBV24-1 and J is TRBJ2-6; D ambiguous. The germline CDR1 and CDR2 sequences are KGHDR and SFDVKD. The CDR3 has 13 residues. Trimming stripped 4 bases from V and 3 bases from J, with 3 bases between. In DNA form, the CDR3 reads TGTGCCACCAGTGAGAATGGGGCCAACGTCCTGACTTTC. Amino acid sequence: CATSENGANVLTF.

The chain has TRBV2 and TRBJ2-5; maybe TRBD2 (5 bases). The germline V gene encodes CDR1 SNHLY and CDR2 FYNNEI. Trimming pared 7 bases from V and 0 bases from J, leaving 9 bases between. The CDR3 spans 13 residues. In DNA, the CDR3 is TGTGCCAGCAAAGCGGTTTACCAAGAGACCCAGTACTTC. Amino acids: CASKAVYQETQYF.

In this sample, this clonotype turned up a few times. J is TRBJ2-3 and V is TRBV12-3 or TRBV12-4, with TRBD1 matching 7 bases. J lost 4 bases, V lost 5 bases, and 6 bases had no gene match. This CDR3 has 14 amino acids. CDR3: CASSQGQAPDTQYF. In DNA, the CDR3 is TGTGCCAGCAGTCAAGGACAGGCACCAGATACGCAGTATTTT.

This chain uses TRBV5-1 with TRBJ2-6; TRBD2 might be the D (6 bases). CDR1 is SGHRS and CDR2 is YFSETQ in the germline V gene. There are 15 residues in the CDR3. The V and J ends lost 4 bases and 4 bases respectively, with 12 bases between them. The CDR3 DNA reads as TGCGCCAGCAGCCTAGAGGGGAGGGGGGCCAACGTCCTGACTTTC. Amino acids: CASSLEGRGANVLTF.

CDR3 sequence: CASRLGLALQETQYF. The CDR3 DNA reads TGTGCCAGCAGACTTGGACTAGCACTTCAAGAGACCCAGTACTTC. J is TRBJ2-4 and V is TRBV12-3 or TRBV12-4, with TRBD2 matching over 8 bases. The J call may be wrong; the DNA end is better matched by TRBJ2-5. CDR3 length: 15 residues.

The V gene is TRBV7-2, the J gene TRBJ1-4; 7 nucleotides agree with TRBD1. This CDR3 is 15 amino acids long. Trimming cost V 6 bases and J 1 base; bases outside gene matches: 5. CDR1 and CDR2 from the germline V gene are SGHTA and FQGNSA. The CDR3 spells CASSERTGTNEKLFF. Written as DNA, the CDR3 is TGTGCCAGCAGTGAAAGGACAGGAACTAATGAAAAACTGTTTTTT.

This chain connects TRBV7-9 to TRBJ2-5; 8 bases agree with TRBD1. Germline values: CDR1 SEHNR, CDR2 FQNEAQ (reference sequence). J gave up 4 bases and V 0 bases, and 1 base lay outside the gene matches. This CDR3 contains 14 residues. The chain's CDR3 is CASSLAGTGETQYF. The CDR3 DNA sequence: TGTGCCAGCAGCTTAGCGGGGACAGGAGAGACCCAGTACTTC. The full variable domain, its missing parts supplied by reference TRBV7-9 and TRBJ2-5, is DTGVSQNPRHKITKRGQNVTFRCDPISEHNRLYWYRQTLGQGPEFLTYFQNEAQLEKSRLLSDRFSAERPKGSFSTLEIQRTEQGDSAMYLCASSLAGTGETQYFGPGTRLLVL.

The rearrangement joins TRBV6-5 to TRBJ1-1; D is undetermined. V shed 9 bases and J shed 3 bases, with 11 bases lying between them. Germline lookup yields CDR1 MNHEY and CDR2 SVGAGI. This CDR3 comprises 12 residues. This CDR3 is CASYSGHTEAFF. The CDR3 DNA reads as TGTGCCAGTTACAGCGGGCACACTGAAGCTTTCTTT.